Shown below are 5 T cell receptor beta chains from a single sample sequenced in a study of regulatory dendritic cells for organ transplantation. Some clones are missing from TCRdb's copy, which holds only in-frame ones; the method was immunoSEQ multiplex PCR. The sample lists 12,000 or so clones; nearly 90% were seen once. Sorted T cells were CFSE-labeled and cultured 5 days with allogeneic regulatory or mature dendritic cells at 1:10. No antigen is known for these receptors. What was sequenced was naive CD8+ T cells from blood cultured with dendritic cells. Subset described: CD45RA+ naive T cells. These receptors were collected from a human donor in good health.

The chain joins TRBV19 to TRBJ2-1; weak D call: TRBD2 (6 bases). V dropped 7 bases and J dropped 0 bases, with 16 bases sitting between them. Germline V CDR1 and CDR2: LNHDA, SQIVND (reference sequence). The CDR3 runs 16 residues. The CDR3 DNA follows: TGTGCCAGTAAGTGGGCGGCGGGAAGCTCCTACAATGAGCAGTTCTTC. Its protein product is CASKWAAGSSYNEQFF.

The chain has TRBV6-5 and TRBJ2-7, with TRBD1 identical over 8 bases. The V gene end was trimmed by 8 bases and the J gene end by 4 bases; junction bases not matched to a gene: 13. The CDR3 has 15 residues. Germline V gene data show CDR1 as MNHEY and CDR2 as SVGAGI. CDR3 amino acids: CASGETDRVSYEQYF. CDR3 DNA: TGTGCCAGCGGAGAAACGGACAGGGTTTCGTACGAGCAGTACTTC.

The V call is TRBV9, the J call TRBJ2-1; possibly TRBD1 for D (6 bases). Germline assignment: CDR1 SGDLS and CDR2 YYNGEE. The CDR3 runs to 15 residues. Trimming took off 0 bases at V and 2 bases at J, with 9 bases between the two ends. CDR3 region: CASSVEGVTYNEQFF. DNA of the CDR3: TGTGCCAGCAGCGTAGAGGGGGTTACCTACAATGAGCAGTTCTTC.

The V and J genes are TRBV6-1 and TRBJ2-2; TRBD2 matches at 14 bases. This CDR3 has 15 amino acids. CDR1 is MNHNS and CDR2 is SASEGT in the germline V gene. The V segment lost 8 bases and the J segment 7 bases; nucleotides outside the gene matches: 6. For the CDR3, the DNA is TGTGCCAGCGGAGGGACTAGCGGGAGCAACGGGGAGCTGTTTTTT. This sequence encodes CASGGTSGSNGELFF.

This sequence joins TRBV29-1 and TRBJ2-1; D is uncertain. V lost 4 bases, J lost 2 bases, and 9 bases lay in between. The CDR3 consists of 13 residues. CDR1 is SQVTM, CDR2 ANQGSEA, per germline. CDR3 sequence (DNA): TGCAGCGTTGTACGCAGCACCTACAATGAGCAGTTCTTC. Its protein product is CSVVRSTYNEQFF.